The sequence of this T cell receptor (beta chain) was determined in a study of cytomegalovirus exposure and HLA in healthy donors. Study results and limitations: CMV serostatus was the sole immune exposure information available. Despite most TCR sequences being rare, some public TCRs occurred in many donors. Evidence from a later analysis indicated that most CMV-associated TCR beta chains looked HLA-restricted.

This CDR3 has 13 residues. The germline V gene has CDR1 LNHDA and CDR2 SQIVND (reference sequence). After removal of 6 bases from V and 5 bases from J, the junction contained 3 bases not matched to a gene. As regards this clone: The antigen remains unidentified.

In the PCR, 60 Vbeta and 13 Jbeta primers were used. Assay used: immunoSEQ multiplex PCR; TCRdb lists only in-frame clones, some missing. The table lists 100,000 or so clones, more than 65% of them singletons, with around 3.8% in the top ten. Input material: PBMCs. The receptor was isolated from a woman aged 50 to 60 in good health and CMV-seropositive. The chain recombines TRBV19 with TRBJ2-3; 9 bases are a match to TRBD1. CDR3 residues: CASRHRGQDTQYF. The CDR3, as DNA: TGTGCCAGTAGGCACAGGGGGCAAGATACGCAGTATTTT.